This T cell receptor beta chain was identified during a study of blood T cell repertoires in COVID-19. This CDR3 has 16 amino acids. CDR1 and CDR2 from the germline V gene are MNHEY and SVGAGI. Losses at the gene ends were 2 bases for V and 9 bases for J; bases not matched to a gene: 10. Profiling relied on immunoSEQ multiplex PCR, and the TCRdb table lists in-frame clones only, not all of them. The sample contains over 200,000 clones, 70% to 90% of which appear only once. The V call is TRBV6-5, the J call TRBJ2-3; 11 nucleotides agree with TRBD2. Input material: PBMCs or T cells enriched from blood (not recorded which). The sequence was obtained from a woman under 40 who had been exposed to COVID-19. The CDR3 DNA sequence: TGTGCCAGCAGTTACCCCCGGGGTCTAGCGGGAGGCACGCAGTATTTT. It encodes CASSYPRGLAGGTQYF.